This T cell receptor (beta chain) appears in the sequencing data of a study of T-cell memory formation after mild COVID-19. Study-wide findings and caveats: There was no confirmation that second-wave clones peaking on day 37 were SARS-CoV-2 specific.

TCRdb re-analysed the 5' RACE reads in MiXCR, keeping a single row per CDR3 protein. The table has approximately 180,000 distinct CDR3 sequences, around 16% seen once. Germline V gene lookup returns CDR1 SGHRS and CDR2 YFSETQ. The V end lost 3 bases, the J end lost 0 bases, and 9 bases lay between the germline ends. The CDR3 is made up of 15 amino acids. Notes on this clonotype: Its specificity is not known.

The sample consisted of PBMCs or a T cell subset sorted from them (not recorded which). This chain joins TRBV5-1 and TRBJ2-2; a possible D gene is TRBD1 (6 bases). This TCR derives from an adult woman who had mild COVID-19 (a few samples of this study predate the infection). Cell type and time point are not known. This chain's CDR3 is CASSWTDPNTGELFF. CDR3 DNA sequence: TGCGCCAGCAGCTGGACAGATCCGAACACCGGGGAGCTGTTTTTT.